This is a list of T cell receptor beta chains from one sample in a study of long-term antiretroviral therapy in people with HIV. Only in-frame clones appear in the TCRdb table, and some are missing; sequencing was by immunoSEQ multiplex PCR. This sample has about 22,000 clones, with around four fifths found just once. The starting material was unsorted PBMCs, obtained 1.6 years after starting antiretroviral therapy. Every receptor here comes from a man aged 35 to 55 with HIV. The CDR3 runs from the conserved cysteine through the conserved F or W. D genes are given only for firm matches. Some rows have no size entry. The others give once, few or many, or a class for an expanded clone.

D gene: -; clone size: -; J gene: TRBJ1-5; V gene: TRBV7-8; CDR3 DNA: TGTGCCAGCAGCTTATCAGTGAATCAGCCCCAGCATTTT; CDR3 protein: CASSLSVNQPQHF
D gene: -; clone size: -; J gene: TRBJ1-5; V gene: TRBV4-2; CDR3 DNA: TGTGCCAGCAGCCAAGAAATCGGGGGTGATCAGCCCCAGCATTTT; CDR3 protein: CASSQEIGGDQPQHF
D gene: -; clone size: medium-sized; J gene: TRBJ1-1; V gene: TRBV19; CDR3 DNA: TGTGCCAGTAGTCCAGGGGTTTTGAACACTGAAGCTTTCTTT; CDR3 protein: CASSPGVLNTEAFF
D gene: -; clone size: -; J gene: TRBJ2-3; V gene: TRBV9; CDR3 DNA: TGTGCCAGCAGCGTGGGCGGGCCTAACACAGATACGCAGTATTTT; CDR3 protein: CASSVGGPNTDTQYF
D gene: -; clone size: -; J gene: TRBJ2-1; V gene: TRBV11-3; CDR3 DNA: TGTGCCAGCAGCTTAGAACTCGCCAGCTCCTTTGCCGATGAGCAGTTCTTC; CDR3 protein: CASSLELASSFADEQFF
D gene: -; clone size: -; J gene: TRBJ1-2; V gene: TRBV11-2; CDR3 DNA: TGTGCCAGCAGCCCAGGGGCCGGTGGCTATGGCTACACCTTC; CDR3 protein: CASSPGAGGYGYTF
D gene: -; clone size: -; J gene: TRBJ2-7; V gene: TRBV2; CDR3 DNA: TGTGCCAGCAGTGAACCCCCCAGAACCTACGAGCAGTACTTC; CDR3 protein: CASSEPPRTYEQYF
D gene: TRBD2; clone size: -; J gene: TRBJ2-3; V gene: TRBV6-1; CDR3 DNA: TGTGCCAGCAGTGAGGGAAGCGGGGGTCTTACAGATACGCAGTATTTT; CDR3 protein: CASSEGSGGLTDTQYF
D gene: -; clone size: -; J gene: TRBJ1-1; V gene: TRBV19; CDR3 DNA: TGTGCCAGTCGGGACAACCTGAACACTGAAGCTTTCTTT; CDR3 protein: CASRDNLNTEAFF
D gene: -; clone size: few; J gene: TRBJ1-2; V gene: TRBV5-6; CDR3 DNA: TGTGCCAGCAGCCAGCAGGGAACGGGATATGGCTACACCTTC; CDR3 protein: CASSQQGTGYGYTF
D gene: -; clone size: -; J gene: TRBJ1-5; V gene: TRBV28; CDR3 DNA: TGTGCCAGCAGTTTTGGGGGAAGGGATCAGCCCCAGCATTTT; CDR3 protein: CASSFGGRDQPQHF
D gene: -; clone size: -; J gene: TRBJ2-7; V gene: TRBV5-1; CDR3 DNA: TGCGCCAGCAGCGGTTCACAGGGTTTTACCTACGAGCAGTACTTC; CDR3 protein: CASSGSQGFTYEQYF
D gene: TRBD1; clone size: -; J gene: TRBJ2-1; V gene: TRBV2; CDR3 DNA: TGTGCCAGCAGGAGGGACAGTGATGAGCAGTTCTTC; CDR3 protein: CASRRDSDEQFF
D gene: TRBD2; clone size: -; J gene: TRBJ2-7; V gene: TRBV5-5; CDR3 DNA: TGTGCCAGCAGGCCGGGACTACTATCCTACGAGCAGTACTTC; CDR3 protein: CASRPGLLSYEQYF
D gene: -; clone size: -; J gene: TRBJ2-1; V gene: TRBV29-1; CDR3 DNA: TGCAGCGTTGAGTTGCGGGGAGGATCCTACAATGAGCAGTTCTTC; CDR3 protein: CSVELRGGSYNEQFF
D gene: -; clone size: -; J gene: TRBJ1-1; V gene: TRBV19; CDR3 DNA: TGTGCCAGTACATTCGGGCAGGGATTTCCTTTCTTT; CDR3 protein: CASTFGQGFPFF
D gene: TRBD1; clone size: -; J gene: TRBJ1-3; V gene: TRBV5-1; CDR3 DNA: TGCGCCAGCAGCTCCGAACTCAGGGGGGAAATCTCTGGAAACACCATATATTTT; CDR3 protein: CASSSELRGEISGNTIYF
D gene: -; clone size: -; J gene: TRBJ2-7; V gene: TRBV5-6; CDR3 DNA: TGTGCCAGCAGCTTCGCGGAAGGGGCCGCCTACGAGCAGTACTTC; CDR3 protein: CASSFAEGAAYEQYF
D gene: TRBD2; clone size: -; J gene: TRBJ2-1; V gene: TRBV7-2; CDR3 DNA: TGTGCCAGCAGCTTAGGTCTTCTAGCGGGAGGATACAATGAGCAGTTCTTC; CDR3 protein: CASSLGLLAGGYNEQFF
D gene: TRBD2; clone size: -; J gene: TRBJ2-2; V gene: TRBV5-1; CDR3 DNA: TGCGCCAGCAGCTCTGGGGACTACCACACCGGGGAGCTGTTTTTT; CDR3 protein: CASSSGDYHTGELFF
D gene: TRBD1; clone size: -; J gene: TRBJ2-1; V gene: TRBV19; CDR3 DNA: TGTGCCAGTAGTATAGGGCAGGGGGCCAACAATGAGCAGTTCTTC; CDR3 protein: CASSIGQGANNEQFF
D gene: TRBD1; clone size: -; J gene: TRBJ2-3; V gene: TRBV6-5; CDR3 DNA: TGTGCCAGCAGTCCCCCCGGACAGGGCACAGATACGCAGTATTTT; CDR3 protein: CASSPPGQGTDTQYF
D gene: -; clone size: -; J gene: TRBJ1-4; V gene: TRBV7-9; CDR3 DNA: TGTGCCAGCAGCTTAGAGGCGGGTGGAAAACTGTTTTTT; CDR3 protein: CASSLEAGGKLFF
D gene: -; clone size: -; J gene: TRBJ2-7; V gene: TRBV27; CDR3 DNA: TGTGCCAGCAGTTTATCAGCAGGTACCTACGAGCAGTACTTC; CDR3 protein: CASSLSAGTYEQYF
D gene: -; clone size: -; J gene: TRBJ2-3; V gene: TRBV2; CDR3 DNA: TGTGCCAGCAGTGATTCCCCAAGCACAGATACGCAGTATTTT; CDR3 protein: CASSDSPSTDTQYF
D gene: TRBD2; clone size: -; J gene: TRBJ2-3; V gene: TRBV11-2; CDR3 DNA: TGTGCCAGCAGCTCGACGATCGGGACTAGCGGGAGAGGGACAGATACGCAGTATTTT; CDR3 protein: CASSSTIGTSGRGTDTQYF
D gene: -; clone size: -; J gene: TRBJ1-5; V gene: TRBV13; CDR3 DNA: TGTGCCAGCAGAAAGGACGCGGGGTATAGCAATCAGCCCCAGCATTTT; CDR3 protein: CASRKDAGYSNQPQHF
D gene: TRBD1; clone size: few; J gene: TRBJ1-4; V gene: TRBV2; CDR3 DNA: TGTGCCAGCAGTCGTCAGACAGGGGGAAAGGAAAAACTGTTTTTT; CDR3 protein: CASSRQTGGKEKLFF